The next 15 T cell receptor beta chains were all read from a single sample in a study of cytomegalovirus exposure and HLA in healthy donors. Sequencing was performed with immunoSEQ multiplex PCR; in TCRdb, only in-frame clones are kept and a portion is missing. In the table there are some 79,000 clones, around 94% of which are singletons. Sequencing used PBMCs. These receptors all stem from a woman between 18 and 29 years old in good health and CMV-seropositive.

The V call is TRBV6-1, the J call TRBJ1-6; TRBD1 matches at 7 bases. J lost 7 bases, V lost 5 bases, and 8 bases had no gene match. The CDR3 has 15 amino acids. Per the germline V gene, CDR1 is MNHNS and CDR2 is SASEGT. The CDR3 DNA reads TGTGCCAGCAGTATTCTGGGACAGTCCAATTCACCCCTCCACTTT. Translated, it gives CASSILGQSNSPLHF.

V gene TRBV30 combines with J gene TRBJ2-6; D might be TRBD2 (5 bases). In germline, CDR1 is GTSNPN, CDR2 SVGIG (reference sequence). CDR3 length: 17 amino acids. V dropped 0 bases and J dropped 0 bases, with 12 bases sitting between them. CDR3 nucleotides: TGTGCCTGGAGTGTCCGTGGACTGATCTCTGGGGCCAACGTCCTGACTTTC. Translated: CAWSVRGLISGANVLTF.

The gene calls are TRBV9 and TRBJ1-1; D may be TRBD1 (6 bases). The CDR3 runs 15 residues. V was shortened by 3 bases and J by 5 bases, with 17 bases between the two germline ends. The germline V gene encodes CDR1 SGDLS and CDR2 YYNGEE. The CDR3 is CASSAPQGRDTEAFF. In nucleotides, the CDR3 is TGTGCCAGCAGCGCCCCACAGGGAAGAGATACTGAAGCTTTCTTT.

This chain links TRBV15 with TRBJ2-7, with D possibly being TRBD1 (5 bases). There are 11 residues in the CDR3. The germline V gene has CDR1 LNHNV and CDR2 YYDKDF (reference sequence). Trimming took 3 bases from V and 6 from J, leaving 6 bases between them. CDR3 in DNA: TGTGCCACCAGCAGTAGGGGCGAGCAGTACTTC. Protein: CATSSRGEQYF.

The CDR3 region is CASSQEYSGSNEQFF. For the CDR3, the DNA is TGCGCCAGCAGCCAAGAGTATAGCGGGAGTAATGAGCAGTTCTTC. V gene TRBV4-1 combines with J gene TRBJ2-1; TRBD2 agrees at 9 bases. There are 15 residues in the CDR3. J gave up 7 bases and V 0 bases, and 4 bases lay outside the gene matches. Germline loops: CDR1 MGHRA, CDR2 YSYEKL.

V is TRBV15 and J is TRBJ1-6; a weak D match, TRBD1 (6 bases). Germline V gene lookup returns CDR1 LNHNV and CDR2 YYDKDF (reference sequence). V was shortened by 5 bases and J by 7 bases, with 12 bases between the two germline ends. The CDR3 has 14 amino acids. The CDR3 here is CATSGQHGNSPLHF. CDR3 in DNA: TGTGCCACCAGCGGACAGCATGGGAATTCACCCCTCCACTTT.

The chain links TRBV1 to TRBJ2-3; TRBD1, the table's D call, lacks a check against the DNA. TRBV1 is shown as a pseudogene. This CDR3 is 16 amino acids long. The CDR3 coding sequence is TGCACCAGCAGTCCTACCGGGACAGGGTGGACAGATACGCAGTATTTT. Translated: CTSSPTGTGWTDTQYF.

The V and J genes are TRBV27 and TRBJ2-7; 11 nucleotides agree with TRBD1. The CDR3 is 14 amino acids. V was clipped by 7 bases and J by 7 bases; unmatched bases: 9. CDR1 and CDR2 from the germline V gene are MNHEY and SMNVEV (reference sequence). The CDR3 nucleotides are TGTGCCAGCAAAATGGGGACAGGGGGACGGGAGCAGTACTTC. It translates to CASKMGTGGREQYF.

In nucleotides, the CDR3 is TGTGCCAGCAGCTTAGCGTCAGAAAACCTAGCCAAAAACATTCAGTACTTC. It is translated as CASSLASENLAKNIQYF. The chain couples TRBV7-9 to TRBJ2-4; D remains unclear. Trimming took off 0 bases at V and 0 bases at J, with 12 bases between the two ends. This CDR3 is built from 17 residues. Looked up from germline, CDR1 is SEHNR and CDR2 is FQNEAQ (reference sequence).

This rearrangement joins TRBV11-3 to TRBJ1-6; perhaps TRBD1 as D (6 bases). Deletions cut 5 bases from V and 7 bases from J, with 15 bases between. Germline CDR1 reads SGHNT; CDR2 reads YENEEA. The CDR3 covers 15 residues. The DNA of the CDR3 is TGTGCCAGCAGCATCTACAGGGAGCGCAATTCACCCCTCCACTTT. Protein product: CASSIYRERNSPLHF.

The chain uses TRBV15 and TRBJ1-1; D not certain. The CDR3 covers 13 residues. CDR1 is LNHNV, CDR2 YYDKDF, per germline (reference sequence). V lost 5 bases and J lost 1, with 8 bases in between. The CDR3 DNA reads TGTGCCACCAGCTTAGCAGCGAACACTGAAGCTTTCTTT. It translates to CATSLAANTEAFF.

The CDR3, as DNA: TGTGCCAGCAGATACTCCCGACTTACCACAGATACGCAGTATTTT. This codes for CASRYSRLTTDTQYF. J is TRBJ2-3 and V is TRBV11-2; D not resolved. The length of the CDR3 is 15 residues. The germline V gene has CDR1 SGHAT and CDR2 FQNNGV. Trimming stripped 6 bases from V and 2 bases from J, with 15 bases between.

The count of this clone is one. The chain has TRBV30 and TRBJ1-2; the D gene is possibly TRBD1 (6 bases). The CDR3 extends over 13 amino acids. The V and J ends lost 3 bases and 8 bases respectively, with 16 bases between them. In germline, CDR1 is GTSNPN, CDR2 SVGIG (reference sequence). The CDR3 here is CAWRPGANEGYTF. DNA for the CDR3: TGTGCCTGGAGACCAGGGGCGAACGAGGGCTACACCTTC.

The chain carries TRBV6-5 and TRBJ2-1; D is unresolved. Germline CDR1 is MNHEY and CDR2 is SVGAGI. CDR3 size: 13 residues. Trimming stripped 7 bases from V and 6 bases from J, with 13 bases between. Written as DNA, the CDR3 is TGTGCCAGCACCCCTTCAGCGTCCAATGAGCAGTTCTTC. Protein product: CASTPSASNEQFF.

The rearrangement uses TRBV30 and TRBJ1-1; TRBD1 agrees at 7 bases. The V gene end was trimmed by 4 bases and the J gene end by 1 base; junction bases not matched to a gene: 9. This CDR3 has 15 residues. CDR1 and CDR2 (germline): GTSNPN, SVGIG (reference sequence). The DNA of the CDR3 is TGTGCCTGGATCCCGACAGGGCTCTCGAACACTGAAGCTTTCTTT. This translates into CAWIPTGLSNTEAFF.